The TCR beta chain described here comes from a study of T-cell reconstitution after alpha-beta-depleted transplantation in children. General study points: A year post-transplant, T-cell counts and diversity derived mostly from newly produced T cells. Reports say that about two months after transplant, the alpha-beta T cells came out of several hundred graft clones that had expanded.

This CDR3 is built from 16 residues. The V and J ends lost 4 bases and 0 bases respectively, with 15 bases between them. Germline V gene lookup returns CDR1 MNHEY and CDR2 SMNVEV (reference sequence). Molecular barcoding with unique molecular identifiers was used for the TCRbeta library. TCRdb redid the calling of the PCR reads with MiXCR, one entry per CDR3 protein. The sample records roughly 570,000 distinct CDR3 sequences, 25% to 30% being singletons. In regard to this clonotype: Its antigen is undetermined.

The TCR was taken from a boy less than two years old with Wiskott-Aldrich syndrome, due to receive a stem cell transplant. The V call is TRBV27, the J call TRBJ1-2, with D possibly being TRBD1 (5 bases). Here the sequenced sample was PBMCs, taken before TCRalphabeta/CD19-depleted stem cell transplant. Here the CDR3 DNA reads TGTGCCAGCAGTTCCCACCCGACAGACCCTAACTATGGCTACACCTTC. Translating it yields CASSSHPTDPNYGYTF.